This T cell receptor (beta chain) was documented in a study of post-analysis software for immune sequencing data. Findings and limits, study-wide: Controls showed lower frequencies than patients for several TRBV segments, and TRBV5-6, TRBV5-1 and TRBV20-1 were among these. Comparison with controls showed significantly lower normalized Chao1 diversity in multiple sclerosis patients. F-measure co-clustering was strong for batch-matched samples.

Prepared TCR beta cDNA libraries contained unique molecular identifiers. The yield from approximately 1 to 10 million T cells was 500,000 or so cDNA molecules in total. TCRdb used MiXCR to reprocess the PCR reads, holding one entry per CDR3 protein. The sample contains about 260,000 distinct CDR3 sequences, 36% of which appear only once. The CDR3 sequence is 13 residues long. V lost 5 bases and J lost 8, with 15 bases in between. Germline CDR1 and CDR2: PRHDT and FYEKMQ (reference sequence). Concerning this clonotype: Its antigen is not known.

The rearrangement links TRBV13 to TRBJ1-2; possible D gene TRBD1, 6 bases. Sequencing was done on a sample of blood. This TCR was sampled from a girl aged 10-17 years with multiple sclerosis. The CDR3 nucleotides read TGTGCCAGCAGCCCCCTGGGGGCGGAGGGCTACACCTTC. Residues: CASSPLGAEGYTF.